The clone carrying this T cell receptor beta chain was detected ten times or more. Antigen: not known. The sample belongs to a study of CD8 T cells in ankylosing spondylitis. Study-wide results and limits: It appeared that ankylosing spondylitis blood was characterized by a TCR beta motif of under ten highly homologous variants.

Using its own MiXCR run on the 5' RACE reads, TCRdb lists one record per CDR3 protein. The repertoire holds about 360,000 distinct CDR3 sequences, with 20% as singletons. Losses at the gene ends were 3 bases for V and 1 base for J; bases not matched to a gene: 6. This CDR3 is 14 amino acids long. The germline CDR1 and CDR2 sequences are DFQATT and SNEGSKA (reference sequence). The chain carries TRBV20-1 and TRBJ2-7; TRBD1 matches at 7 bases. The clonotype comes from a male donor with ankylosing spondylitis or in good health (not recorded which). The specimen sequenced was blood, either unsorted or a sorted T cell fraction (not recorded which). The CDR3 nucleotides are TGCAGTGCTAGCAGGGCAGGGGGTTCCTACGAGCAGTACTTC. Its protein product is CSASRAGGSYEQYF.